Following are 28 T cell receptor beta chains from one sample sequenced in a study of T-cell memory formation after mild COVID-19. Using its own MiXCR run on the 5' RACE reads, TCRdb lists one record per CDR3 protein. The sample consists of 380,000 or so distinct CDR3 sequences, about an eighth of them appearing once. Sample: PBMCs or a T cell subset sorted from them (not recorded which). All receptors derive from a man younger than 35 who had mild COVID-19 (a few samples of this study predate the infection). Cell type and time point are not known.

This clonotype was seen a few times. This chain connects TRBV20-1 to TRBJ2-7; TRBD2 matches 11 bases. CDR1 DFQATT and CDR2 SNEGSKA come from the germline V gene (reference sequence). J was trimmed by 7 bases and V by 5 bases; bases with no gene match: 7. The CDR3 runs 13 residues. This CDR3 is CSAVAGGPEEQYF. The CDR3 nucleotides are TGCAGTGCTGTAGCGGGGGGGCCTGAGGAGCAGTACTTC.

The rearrangement links TRBV4-1 to TRBJ2-5, with 8 bases identical to TRBD1. The CDR3 is made up of 15 amino acids. CDR1 is MGHRA and CDR2 is YSYEKL in the germline V gene. V gave up 3 bases and J gave up 2 bases; unmatched junction bases: 5. The CDR3 nucleotides are TGCGCCAGCAGCCAGACAGGGGTTTATCAAGAGACCCAGTACTTC. Translation: CASSQTGVYQETQYF.

The rearrangement uses TRBV6-2 or TRBV6-3 and TRBJ2-1; no clear D gene. This CDR3 is built from 12 residues. Trimming took 8 bases from V and 4 from J, leaving 9 bases between them. Germline V gives CDR1 MNHEY, CDR2 SVGEGT. The CDR3 reads CASGLLYNEQFF. The CDR3 DNA reads as TGTGCCAGCGGGCTTTTATACAATGAGCAGTTCTTC.

In this sample, this clonotype turned up a few times. This chain links TRBV6-5 with TRBJ1-4, with unresolved D. This CDR3 spans 14 amino acids. Germline lookup yields CDR1 MNHEY and CDR2 SVGAGI. The V end was cut by 2 bases, the J end by 0 bases, with 4 bases between. The CDR3 region has the DNA TGTGCCAGCAGTTACGGTCCAACTAATGAAAAACTGTTTTTT. Translation: CASSYGPTNEKLFF.

The chain carries TRBV9 and TRBJ1-1; maybe TRBD1 (5 bases). V shed 1 base and J shed 4 bases, with 8 bases lying between them. CDR1 and CDR2 (germline): SGDLS, YYNGEE. The CDR3 has 13 residues. The CDR3 DNA reads TGTGCCAGCAGCGTACCCGGGGGCACTGAAGCTTTCTTT. This encodes CASSVPGGTEAFF.

At least ten counts were recorded for this clonotype. This sequence joins TRBV7-9 and TRBJ1-5; D is unclear. This CDR3 has 14 amino acids. The V gene lost 5 bases and the J gene lost 2 bases, with 10 bases spanning the gap. Germline V gives CDR1 SEHNR, CDR2 FQNEAQ (reference sequence). The CDR3 nucleotides are TGTGCCAGCAGCCGGGCCTCTGGCAATCAGCCCCAGCATTTT. Amino acid sequence: CASSRASGNQPQHF.

V usage is TRBV5-1 and J usage is TRBJ2-1; D is possibly TRBD1 (5 bases). V lost 5 bases and J lost 4, with 7 bases in between. The CDR3 consists of 12 residues. Per the germline V gene, CDR1 is SGHRS and CDR2 is YFSETQ. CDR3 sequence (DNA): TGCGCCAGCAGGCCAGGGTACAATGAGCAGTTCTTC. This codes for CASRPGYNEQFF.

This clonotype occurred a few times. The rearrangement links TRBV19 to TRBJ1-5, with 7 bases lining up with TRBD1. The CDR3 has 15 amino acids. With 10 bases clipped from V and 0 bases from J, the junction kept 9 bases outside the gene matches. Germline V gives CDR1 LNHDA, CDR2 SQIVND (reference sequence). Here the CDR3 reads CAKEGTAYSNQPQHF. The CDR3 DNA reads as TGTGCCAAGGAAGGGACAGCCTATAGCAATCAGCCCCAGCATTTT.

V is TRBV7-2 and J is TRBJ1-5, with D maybe TRBD1 (5 bases). Trimming took 1 base from V and 0 from J, leaving 7 bases between them. Germline CDR1 SGHTA, CDR2 FQGNSA. The CDR3 consists of 15 residues. CDR3 in amino acids: CASSLVGPSNQPQHF. DNA of the CDR3: TGTGCCAGCAGCTTAGTGGGGCCTAGCAATCAGCCCCAGCATTTT. Looking up the rest from reference TRBV7-2 and TRBJ1-5 gives the full variable domain: GAGVSQSPSNKVTEKGKDVELRCDPISGHTALYWYRQSLGQGLEFLIYFQGNSAPDKSGLPSDRFSAERTGGSVSTLTIQRTQQEDSAVYLCASSLVGPSNQPQHFGDGTRLSIL.

This clonotype was picked up many times. The chain employs TRBV5-5 and TRBJ2-1; 7 bases map to TRBD2. Germline CDR1 and CDR2: SGHKS and YYEKEE (reference sequence). Losses at the gene ends were 4 bases for V and 4 bases for J; bases not matched to a gene: 5. The CDR3 contains 14 residues. The CDR3 DNA follows: TGTGCCAGCAGCCGGGGCGGGGGTTACAATGAGCAGTTCTTC. Translation gives CASSRGGGYNEQFF.

The table lists this clonotype with a few counts. The J gene is TRBJ1-2, the V gene TRBV6-5; no reliable D call. The V gene lost 6 bases and the J gene lost 1 base, with 9 bases spanning the gap. Per the germline V gene, CDR1 is MNHEY and CDR2 is SVGAGI. This CDR3 spans 13 amino acids. CDR3 DNA sequence: TGTGCCAGCAGCCAAGACATTAACTATGGCTACACCTTC. It is translated as CASSQDINYGYTF.

This clonotype was counted between two and nine times. The chain is built from TRBV20-1 and TRBJ1-1; no clear D. Germline V gene data show CDR1 as DFQATT and CDR2 as SNEGSKA (reference sequence). Between the trimmed V and J ends, which lost 6 bases and 4 bases, there was a span of 12 bases. This CDR3 contains 12 residues. DNA of the CDR3: TGCAGTGCACGAAGAGGGAGCACTGAAGCTTTCTTT. This gives the protein CSARRGSTEAFF.

The CDR3 DNA reads as TGCGCCAGCAGCTTGGTTGTTAGGGCAGAAACAGATACGCAGTATTTT. This sequence encodes CASSLVVRAETDTQYF. The chain employs TRBV5-1 and TRBJ2-3; D is unclear. V was cut by 0 bases and J by 3 bases, with 14 bases left in between. The germline V gene has CDR1 SGHRS and CDR2 YFSETQ. CDR3 length equals 16 residues.

V gene TRBV5-1 combines with J gene TRBJ2-5; D not resolved. Germline values: CDR1 SGHRS, CDR2 YFSETQ. The CDR3 is 15 residues long. Between the trimmed V and J ends, which lost 0 bases and 7 bases, there was a span of 16 bases. In DNA form, the CDR3 reads TGCGCCAGCAGCTTGGCCCTAGTGGGCCCGGGGACCCAGTACTTC. It codes for CASSLALVGPGTQYF. The variable domain in full, completed from reference TRBV5-1 and TRBJ2-5, reads KAGVTQTPRYLIKTRGQQVTLSCSPISGHRSVSWYQQTPGQGLQFLFEYFSETQRNKGNFPGRFSGRQFSNSRSEMNVSTLELGDSALYLCASSLALVGPGTQYFGPGTRLLVL.

J is TRBJ1-4 and V is TRBV6-2 or TRBV6-3, with D perhaps TRBD1 (6 bases). The V gene's germline CDR1 is MNHEY and CDR2 SVGEGT. CDR3 length: 14 residues. The V gene lost 5 bases and the J gene lost 7 bases, with 14 bases spanning the gap. This CDR3 is CASSSVGTPEKLFF. The CDR3, as DNA: TGTGCCAGCAGTAGCGTCGGGACACCTGAAAAACTGTTTTTT.

The chain employs TRBV7-9 and TRBJ1-1; D is ambiguous. The CDR3 extends over 11 amino acids. Trimming took off 5 bases at V and 7 bases at J, with 8 bases between the two ends. Germline lookup yields CDR1 SEHNR and CDR2 FQNEAQ (reference sequence). This chain's CDR3 is CASSTLVEAFF. In nucleotides, the CDR3 is TGTGCCAGCAGCACGCTCGTTGAAGCTTTCTTT.

This chain uses TRBV7-9 with TRBJ2-3, with D possibly matching TRBD1 (6 bases). V was pared by 0 bases and J by 10 bases, with 8 bases between. This CDR3 region has 12 residues. In germline, CDR1 is SEHNR, CDR2 FQNEAQ (reference sequence). CDR3 region: CASSLAQGSQYF. CDR3 bases: TGTGCCAGCAGCTTAGCACAGGGTTCGCAGTATTTT.

This chain uses TRBV20-1 with TRBJ2-2; D perhaps matches TRBD2 (7 bases). Between the trimmed V and J ends, which lost 0 bases and 3 bases, there was a span of 11 bases. The CDR3 spans 15 residues. Germline CDR1 and CDR2: DFQATT and SNEGSKA (reference sequence). CDR3 DNA: TGCAGTGCTAGAGAAGGGGGGGCCGACACCGGGGAGCTGTTTTTT. Translating gives CSAREGGADTGELFF.

The CDR3 reads CASAEPQKQGDNEQFF. CDR3 bases: TGTGCCAGCGCCGAGCCCCAGAAACAGGGGGATAATGAGCAGTTCTTC. The chain combines TRBV3-1 with TRBJ2-1, with TRBD1 matching 8 bases. Losses at the gene ends were 8 bases for V and 7 bases for J; bases not matched to a gene: 16. CDR3 length equals 16 residues. Germline V gene lookup returns CDR1 LGHDT and CDR2 YNNKEL (reference sequence).

This clonotype was recorded many times. The V call is TRBV4-1, the J call TRBJ2-3; TRBD1 might be the D (6 bases). V lost 3 bases to trimming and J lost 5 bases, with 9 bases between them. The CDR3 is 13 amino acids. Germline-derived CDR1 and CDR2 are MGHRA and YSYEKL. CDR3 loop: CASSHAGVDTQYF. CDR3 DNA sequence: TGCGCCAGCAGCCATGCAGGGGTAGATACGCAGTATTTT.

V gene TRBV5-1 combines with J gene TRBJ2-1, with D unresolved. Per the germline V gene, CDR1 is SGHRS and CDR2 is YFSETQ. V was clipped by 4 bases and J by 0 bases, with 11 bases between them. The CDR3 extends over 15 amino acids. CDR3 in amino acids: CASSPGLGSYNEQFF. In nucleotides, the CDR3 is TGCGCCAGCAGCCCCGGCTTGGGCTCCTACAATGAGCAGTTCTTC.

The chain links TRBV6-2 or TRBV6-3 to TRBJ1-1; no firm D call. Trimming removed 6 bases from V and 1 base from J, with 9 bases in between. Looked up from germline, CDR1 is MNHEY and CDR2 is SVGEGT. This CDR3 is 13 amino acids long. CDR3 amino acids: CASSLDENTEAFF. The CDR3 DNA sequence: TGTGCCAGCAGCCTCGACGAGAACACTGAAGCTTTCTTT.

The CDR3 DNA reads TGTGCCAGCCTAAACTCTGGGGCCAACGTCCTGACTTTC. Its protein product is CASLNSGANVLTF. The chain couples TRBV18 to TRBJ2-6; unclear D gene. The V end was cut by 8 bases, the J end by 0 bases, with 5 bases between. In germline, CDR1 is KGHSH, CDR2 LQKENI. The CDR3 is made up of 13 amino acids.

The genes are TRBV20-1 and TRBJ2-1, with D tentatively TRBD1 or TRBD2 (5 bases each). CDR3 size: 16 residues. V was clipped by 3 bases and J by 0 bases, with 15 bases between them. Looked up from germline, CDR1 is DFQATT and CDR2 is SNEGSKA (reference sequence). The CDR3 loop is CSARSQGGSSYNEQFF. The CDR3 DNA is TGCAGTGCTAGGTCCCAGGGTGGGAGCTCCTACAATGAGCAGTTCTTC.

The V call is TRBV24-1, the J call TRBJ2-1; the match to TRBD1 covers 7 bases. The CDR3 is 13 residues long. Germline V CDR1 and CDR2: KGHDR, SFDVKD. After removal of 2 bases from V and 10 bases from J, the junction contained 4 bases not matched to a gene. The chain's CDR3 is CATSDSDRWEQFF. CDR3 coding DNA: TGTGCCACCAGTGATTCGGACAGGTGGGAGCAGTTCTTC.

The CDR3, as DNA: TGTGCCACCTTCCCCGGGGCGGACGGCGCCACTGAAGCTTTCTTT. Protein product: CATFPGADGATEAFF. The genes are TRBV6-1 and TRBJ1-1, with a weak D call TRBD1 (5 bases). Germline loops: CDR1 MNHNS, CDR2 SASEGT. Trimming shortened V by 10 bases and J by 4 bases, and 22 bases separated the two germline ends. This CDR3 comprises 15 residues.

This clonotype was found a few times. The chain is built from TRBV7-2 and TRBJ1-5; D is undetermined. CDR3 length: 12 residues. V dropped 1 base and J dropped 10 bases, with 8 bases sitting between them. Germline CDR1 reads SGHTA; CDR2 reads FQGNSA. CDR3 region: CASSLGMAPQHF. CDR3 bases: TGTGCCAGCAGCTTAGGAATGGCCCCCCAGCATTTT.

V usage is TRBV9 and J usage is TRBJ2-5; 7 nucleotides align to TRBD1. Germline CDR1 and CDR2: SGDLS and YYNGEE. This CDR3 has 15 residues. The V gene end was trimmed by 0 bases and the J gene end by 5 bases; junction bases not matched to a gene: 7. CDR3 loop: CASSVGRGRGETQYF. In DNA form, the CDR3 reads TGTGCCAGCAGCGTAGGAAGGGGGCGCGGGGAGACCCAGTACTTC. The variable domain in full, with the rest retrieved from reference TRBV9 and TRBJ2-5, is DSGVTQTPKHLITATGQRVTLRCSPRSGDLSVYWYQQSLDQGLQFLIQYYNGEERAKGNILERFSAQQFPDLHSELNLSSLELGDSALYFCASSVGRGRGETQYFGPGTRLLVL.